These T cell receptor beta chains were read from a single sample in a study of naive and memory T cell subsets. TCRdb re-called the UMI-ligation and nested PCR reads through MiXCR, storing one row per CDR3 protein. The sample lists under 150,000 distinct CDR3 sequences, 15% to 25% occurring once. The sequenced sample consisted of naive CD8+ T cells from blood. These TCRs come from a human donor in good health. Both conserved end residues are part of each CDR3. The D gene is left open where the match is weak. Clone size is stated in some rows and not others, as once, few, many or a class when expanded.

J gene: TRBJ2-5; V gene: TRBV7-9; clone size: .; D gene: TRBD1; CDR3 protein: CASSPTRTGTVGETQYF; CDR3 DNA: TGTGCCAGCAGCCCCACCAGGACAGGGACGGTCGGGGAGACCCAGTACTTC
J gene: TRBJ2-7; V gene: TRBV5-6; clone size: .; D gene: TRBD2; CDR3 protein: CASTPGASGKYEQYF; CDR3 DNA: TGTGCCAGCACCCCGGGCGCTAGCGGGAAGTACGAGCAGTACTTC
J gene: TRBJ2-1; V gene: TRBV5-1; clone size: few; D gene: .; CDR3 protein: CASRPGNYNEQFF; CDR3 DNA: TGCGCCAGCAGGCCCGGGAACTACAATGAGCAGTTCTTC
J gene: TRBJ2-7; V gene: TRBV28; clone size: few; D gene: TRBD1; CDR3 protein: CASSATGGLYEQYF; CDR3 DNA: TGTGCCAGCAGTGCAACAGGGGGGCTCTACGAGCAGTACTTC
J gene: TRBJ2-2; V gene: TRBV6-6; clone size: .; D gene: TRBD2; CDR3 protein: CASSYHGLASTNTGELFF; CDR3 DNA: TGTGCCAGCAGTTACCACGGACTAGCGAGCACGAACACCGGGGAGCTGTTTTTT
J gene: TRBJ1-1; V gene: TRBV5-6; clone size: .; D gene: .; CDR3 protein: CASSWLGTGNSEAFF; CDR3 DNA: TGTGCCAGCAGCTGGCTCGGGACGGGGAATAGTGAAGCTTTCTTT
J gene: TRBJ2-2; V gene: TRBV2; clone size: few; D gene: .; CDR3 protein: CASSDGVSNTGELFF; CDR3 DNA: TGTGCCAGCAGTGACGGGGTGTCGAACACCGGGGAGCTGTTTTTT
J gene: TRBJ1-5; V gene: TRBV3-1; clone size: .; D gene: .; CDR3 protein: CASSQEWGHQPQHF; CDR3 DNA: TGTGCCAGCAGCCAAGAGTGGGGGCATCAGCCCCAGCATTTT
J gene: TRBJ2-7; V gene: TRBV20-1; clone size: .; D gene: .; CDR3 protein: CSANLVTPSSYEQYF; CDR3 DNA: TGCAGTGCTAACTTGGTGACACCGAGCTCCTACGAGCAGTACTTC
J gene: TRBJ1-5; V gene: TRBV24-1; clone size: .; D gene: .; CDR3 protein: CATSEGNQPQHF; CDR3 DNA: TGTGCCACCAGTGAAGGCAATCAGCCCCAGCATTTT
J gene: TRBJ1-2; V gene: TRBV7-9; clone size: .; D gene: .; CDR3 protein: CVSSAESNFGYTF; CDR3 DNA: TGTGTCAGCAGCGCAGAATCTAACTTTGGCTACACCTTC
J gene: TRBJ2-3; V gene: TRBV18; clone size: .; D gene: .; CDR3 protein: CASSPRTVSSTDTQYF; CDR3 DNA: TGTGCCAGCTCACCTAGGACTGTTAGTAGCACAGATACGCAGTATTTT
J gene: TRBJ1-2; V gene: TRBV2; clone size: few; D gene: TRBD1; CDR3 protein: CARTGGDGYTF; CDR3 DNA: TGTGCACGGACAGGGGGCGATGGCTACACCTTC
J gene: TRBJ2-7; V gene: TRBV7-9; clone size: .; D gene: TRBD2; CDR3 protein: CASSLPSGSLYEQYF; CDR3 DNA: TGTGCCAGCAGCCTGCCTAGCGGGAGTTTATACGAGCAGTACTTC
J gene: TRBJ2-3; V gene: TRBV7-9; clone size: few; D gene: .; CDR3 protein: CASSLVRNTDTQYF; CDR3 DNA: TGTGCCAGCAGCTTAGTTAGGAACACAGATACGCAGTATTTT
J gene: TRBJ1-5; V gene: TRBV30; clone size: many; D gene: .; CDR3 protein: CAWRQVNQPQHF; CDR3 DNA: TGTGCCTGGAGACAGGTGAATCAGCCCCAGCATTTT
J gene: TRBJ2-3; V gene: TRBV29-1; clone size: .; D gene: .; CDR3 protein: CSVVPPGLDSTDTQYF; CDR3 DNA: TGCAGCGTTGTCCCACCGGGACTCGATAGCACAGATACGCAGTATTTT
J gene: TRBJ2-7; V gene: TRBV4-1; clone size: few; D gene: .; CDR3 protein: CASSEKVLADYEQYF; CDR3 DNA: TGCGCCAGCAGCGAAAAGGTACTAGCCGACTACGAGCAGTACTTC
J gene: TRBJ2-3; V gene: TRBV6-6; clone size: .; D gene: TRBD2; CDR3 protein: CASTPLAGSTDTQYF; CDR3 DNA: TGTGCCAGCACCCCATTAGCGGGGAGCACAGATACGCAGTATTTT
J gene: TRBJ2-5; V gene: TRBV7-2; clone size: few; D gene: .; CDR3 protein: CASSLGSEETQYF; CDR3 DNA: TGTGCCAGCAGCTTAGGCAGCGAAGAGACCCAGTACTTC
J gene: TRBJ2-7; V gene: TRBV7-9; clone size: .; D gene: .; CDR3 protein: CASSLARGTDEQYF; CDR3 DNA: TGTGCCAGCAGCTTAGCGAGGGGAACTGACGAGCAGTACTTC
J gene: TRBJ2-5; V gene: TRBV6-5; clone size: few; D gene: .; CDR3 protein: CASSYSTAPEETQYF; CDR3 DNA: TGTGCCAGCAGTTACTCGACAGCTCCCGAAGAGACCCAGTACTTC
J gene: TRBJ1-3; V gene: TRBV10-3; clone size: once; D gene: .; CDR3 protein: CAISNSGRYSGNTIYF; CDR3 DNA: TGTGCCATCAGTAACTCCGGCAGATACTCTGGAAACACCATATATTTT
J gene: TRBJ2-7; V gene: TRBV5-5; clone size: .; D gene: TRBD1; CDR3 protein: CASSWWTGNYEQYF; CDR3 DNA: TGTGCCAGCAGCTGGTGGACAGGGAACTACGAGCAGTACTTC
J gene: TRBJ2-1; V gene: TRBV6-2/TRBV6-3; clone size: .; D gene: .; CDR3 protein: CASSYRLGSSYNEQFF; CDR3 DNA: TGTGCCAGCAGTTACCGGCTAGGAAGCTCCTACAATGAGCAGTTCTTC
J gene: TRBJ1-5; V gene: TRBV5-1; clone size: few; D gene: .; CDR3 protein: CASSLFAGQNQPQHF; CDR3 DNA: TGCGCCAGCAGCTTGTTCGCAGGTCAGAATCAGCCCCAGCATTTT
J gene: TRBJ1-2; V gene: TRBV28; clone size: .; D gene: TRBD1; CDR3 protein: CASMGQGRFGYTF; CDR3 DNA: TGTGCCAGCATGGGACAGGGACGGTTTGGCTACACCTTC
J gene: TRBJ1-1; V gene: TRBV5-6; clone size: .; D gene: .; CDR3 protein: CASSFSTGVNTEAFF; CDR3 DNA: TGTGCCAGCAGCTTTTCTACAGGCGTTAACACTGAAGCTTTCTTT
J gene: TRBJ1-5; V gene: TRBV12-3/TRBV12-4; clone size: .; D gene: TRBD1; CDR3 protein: CASRRGTVNQPQHF; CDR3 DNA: TGTGCCAGCAGAAGGGGGACAGTCAATCAGCCCCAGCATTTT
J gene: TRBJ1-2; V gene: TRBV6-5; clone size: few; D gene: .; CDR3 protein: CASSYRSGDHGYTF; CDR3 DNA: TGTGCCAGCAGTTACAGGTCAGGGGACCATGGCTACACCTTC
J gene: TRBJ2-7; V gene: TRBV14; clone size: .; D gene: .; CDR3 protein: CASSQEGIYEQYF; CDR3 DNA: TGTGCCAGCAGCCAAGAGGGAATCTACGAGCAGTACTTC
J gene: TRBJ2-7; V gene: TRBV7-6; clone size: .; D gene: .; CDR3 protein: CASSLGFGGAYEQYF; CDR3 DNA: TGTGCCAGCAGCTTAGGTTTTGGCGGCGCCTACGAGCAGTACTTC
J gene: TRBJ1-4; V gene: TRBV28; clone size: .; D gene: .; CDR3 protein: CATRTNEKLFF; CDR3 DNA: TGTGCCACCAGGACAAATGAAAAACTGTTTTTT
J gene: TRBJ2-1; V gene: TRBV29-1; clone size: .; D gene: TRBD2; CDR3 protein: CSVRTSGVNEQFF; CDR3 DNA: TGCAGCGTTAGGACTAGCGGGGTCAATGAGCAGTTCTTC
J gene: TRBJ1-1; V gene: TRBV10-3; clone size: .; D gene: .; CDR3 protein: CAISESSRAAEAFF; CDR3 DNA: TGTGCCATCAGTGAGTCGAGTAGGGCCGCTGAAGCTTTCTTT
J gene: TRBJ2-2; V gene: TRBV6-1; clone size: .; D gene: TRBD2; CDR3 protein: CASRLAGDTGELFF; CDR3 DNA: TGTGCCAGCAGACTAGCGGGAGACACCGGGGAGCTGTTTTTT
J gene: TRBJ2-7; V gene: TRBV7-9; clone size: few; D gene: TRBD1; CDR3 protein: CASSLRDRYSYEQYF; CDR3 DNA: TGTGCCAGCAGCTTGAGGGACAGGTACTCCTACGAGCAGTACTTC
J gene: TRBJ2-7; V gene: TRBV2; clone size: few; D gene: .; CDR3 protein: CASSEDFYEQYF; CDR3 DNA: TGTGCCAGCAGTGAGGACTTCTACGAGCAGTACTTC
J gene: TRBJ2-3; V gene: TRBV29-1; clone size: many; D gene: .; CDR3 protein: CSVAPQGWRLDTQYF; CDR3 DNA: TGCAGCGTTGCCCCTCAAGGATGGCGGTTAGATACGCAGTATTTT
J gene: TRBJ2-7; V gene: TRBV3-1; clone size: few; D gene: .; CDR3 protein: CASSLFRDISYEQYF; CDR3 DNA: TGTGCCAGCAGCCTCTTCCGGGACATCTCCTACGAGCAGTACTTC
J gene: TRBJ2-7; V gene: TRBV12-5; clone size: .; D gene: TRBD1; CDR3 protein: CASGRGQDSYEQYF; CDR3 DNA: TGTGCTAGTGGCCGGGGACAGGATTCCTACGAGCAGTACTTC
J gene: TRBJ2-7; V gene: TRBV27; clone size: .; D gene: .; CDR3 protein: CASSLSDASYEQYF; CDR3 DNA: TGTGCCAGCAGTTTATCAGACGCATCCTACGAGCAGTACTTC
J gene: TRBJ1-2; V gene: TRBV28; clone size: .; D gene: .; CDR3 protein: CASSLNSGDYGYTF; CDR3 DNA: TGTGCCAGCAGTTTAAACTCAGGGGACTATGGCTACACCTTC
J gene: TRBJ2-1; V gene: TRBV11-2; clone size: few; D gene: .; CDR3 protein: CASSPGWDDYNEQFF; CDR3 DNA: TGTGCCAGCAGCCCCGGTTGGGACGATTACAATGAGCAGTTCTTC
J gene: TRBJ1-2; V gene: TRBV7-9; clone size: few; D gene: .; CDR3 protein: CASSPPRGTNYGYTF; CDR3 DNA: TGTGCCAGCAGCCCGCCTCGGGGGACTAACTATGGCTACACCTTC
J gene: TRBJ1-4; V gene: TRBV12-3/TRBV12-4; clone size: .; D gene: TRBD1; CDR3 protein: CASSDQDRGNEKLFF; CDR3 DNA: TGTGCCAGCAGTGACCAGGACAGGGGTAATGAAAAACTGTTTTTT
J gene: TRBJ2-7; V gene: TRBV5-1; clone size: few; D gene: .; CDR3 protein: CASSRTPSAHYEQYF; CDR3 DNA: TGCGCCAGCAGCCGTACACCTTCCGCTCACTACGAGCAGTACTTC
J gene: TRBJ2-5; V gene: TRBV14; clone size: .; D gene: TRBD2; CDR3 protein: CASSQVWGRALETQYF; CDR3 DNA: TGTGCCAGCAGCCAAGTCTGGGGGAGGGCCCTTGAGACCCAGTACTTC
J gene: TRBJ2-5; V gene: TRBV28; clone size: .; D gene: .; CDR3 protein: CASSPTGVFETQYF; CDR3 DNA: TGTGCCAGCAGCCCGACTGGGGTTTTCGAGACCCAGTACTTC
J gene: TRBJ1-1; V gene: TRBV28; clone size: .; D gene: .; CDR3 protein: CASSTGQLNTEAFF; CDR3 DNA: TGTGCCAGCTCGACGGGGCAGCTGAACACTGAAGCTTTCTTT
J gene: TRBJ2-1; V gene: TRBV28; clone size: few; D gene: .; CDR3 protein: CASSPHGGRDEQFF; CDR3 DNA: TGTGCCAGCAGTCCTCACGGGGGACGCGATGAGCAGTTCTTC
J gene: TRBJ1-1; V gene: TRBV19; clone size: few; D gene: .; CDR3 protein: CASSIYGGLAEAFF; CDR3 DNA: TGTGCCAGTAGTATTTACGGAGGCCTCGCTGAAGCTTTCTTT